The 20 T cell receptor beta chains listed next were all sequenced from one sample in a study of blood T cell repertoires in COVID-19. Produced via immunoSEQ multiplex PCR; TCRdb's table is partial and in-frame only. The table lists 150,000 to 200,000 clones, approximately 80% of them singletons. The source material was PBMCs or T cells enriched from blood (not recorded which). Source of these receptors: a man aged 70-80 years who had been exposed to COVID-19.

The CDR3 protein is CASSPSLVYGYTF. The CDR3, as DNA: TGTGCCAGCAGCCCTAGTCTGGTCTATGGCTACACCTTC. J is TRBJ1-2 and V is TRBV3-1 (or the pseudogene TRBV3-2); no clear D. V gave up 4 bases and J gave up 4 bases, with 10 bases separating them. Germline-derived CDR1 and CDR2 are LGHDT and YNNKEL (reference sequence). The CDR3 totals 13 residues.

This clone was picked up one time. The chain links TRBV24-1 to TRBJ2-7; 9 positions agree with TRBD1. Germline V gives CDR1 KGHDR, CDR2 SFDVKD. Losses at the gene ends were 4 bases for V and 2 bases for J; bases not matched to a gene: 5. This CDR3 has 15 amino acids. CDR3 bases: TGTGCCACCAGTGACCCGGGACAGGGAGCCTACGAGCAGTACTTC. Its protein product is CATSDPGQGAYEQYF.

The rearrangement links TRBV27 to TRBJ1-6, with a tentative D call TRBD1 (6 bases). V lost 3 bases to trimming and J lost 8 bases, with 11 bases between them. The CDR3 totals 14 residues. Germline V gene lookup returns CDR1 MNHEY and CDR2 SMNVEV (reference sequence). As DNA, the CDR3 is TGTGCCAGCAGTTTCGGCCAGGGGCATTCACCCCTCCACTTT. Translated, it gives CASSFGQGHSPLHF.

The V call is TRBV6-5, the J call TRBJ2-1, with D tentatively TRBD1 (7 bases). This CDR3 has 13 residues. Germline assignment: CDR1 MNHEY and CDR2 SVGAGI. V was shortened by 8 bases and J by 2 bases, with 10 bases between the two germline ends. The CDR3 DNA reads as TGTGCCAGCCGGGGGACAGCCTACAATGAGCAGTTCTTC. Its protein is CASRGTAYNEQFF.

A few counts support this clone. The genes are TRBV7-2 and TRBJ2-3; D might be TRBD2 (5 bases). V lost 1 base to trimming and J lost 9 bases, with 14 bases between them. There are 14 residues in the CDR3. Germline V lookup: CDR1 SGHTA, CDR2 FQGNSA. CDR3 DNA sequence: TGTGCCAGCAGCTTAGAAATCGTGGGAGCGACGCAGTATTTT. Protein product: CASSLEIVGATQYF.

The chain employs TRBV28 and TRBJ1-2; D unresolved. CDR3 size: 11 residues. Trimming stripped 4 bases from V and 5 bases from J, with 5 bases between. CDR1 MDHEN and CDR2 SYDVKM come from the germline V gene. CDR3 loop: CASSSVYGYTF. The CDR3 DNA reads as TGTGCCAGCAGTTCCGTATATGGCTACACCTTC.

The genes are TRBV6-1 and TRBJ1-2, with D unclear. Trimming shortened V by 2 bases and J by 0 bases, and 19 bases separated the two germline ends. In germline, CDR1 is MNHNS, CDR2 SASEGT. The CDR3 is made up of 18 amino acids. In DNA form, the CDR3 reads TGTGCCAGCAGTGAACGCGTCTCTCGGATACTAGCTAACTATGGCTACACCTTC. It codes for CASSERVSRILANYGYTF.

The chain uses TRBV5-6 and TRBJ2-3; no clear D gene. Germline loops: CDR1 SGHDT, CDR2 YYEEEE. The ends were cut back, 0 bases at V and 2 bases at J, with 16 bases in the middle. This CDR3 region has 17 residues. The CDR3 DNA follows: TGTGCCAGCAGCTTGGCGGGTCCGAACTCCCTCACAGATACGCAGTATTTT. This translates into CASSLAGPNSLTDTQYF.

The rearrangement joins TRBV28 to TRBJ1-1, with 8 bases that match TRBD1. Trimming cost V 2 bases and J 11 bases; bases outside gene matches: 7. The CDR3 is made up of 13 amino acids. CDR1 and CDR2 (germline): MDHEN, SYDVKM. The CDR3 region has the DNA TGTGCCAGCAGTTTAGGACAGGGCTTAGGGGCTTTCTTT. Protein sequence: CASSLGQGLGAFF.

This clone was seen just once. The V gene is TRBV11-2, the J gene TRBJ2-1, with 12 bases matching TRBD2. This CDR3 is 16 amino acids long. The V and J ends lost 3 bases and 4 bases, in that order; junction bases with no gene match: 4. Germline V gene sequence: CDR1 SGHAT, CDR2 FQNNGV. CDR3 DNA: TGTGCCAGCAGCTTTCCCGGACTAGCGGGGTACAATGAGCAGTTCTTC. Encoded protein: CASSFPGLAGYNEQFF.

The V call is TRBV27, the J call TRBJ2-5; possible D gene TRBD1, 6 bases. CDR1 and CDR2 (germline): MNHEY, SMNVEV (reference sequence). The CDR3 has 16 amino acids. Trimming pared 3 bases from V and 1 base from J, leaving 15 bases between. The CDR3 reads CASSFKQGSVQETQYF. DNA for the CDR3: TGTGCCAGCAGTTTCAAACAGGGATCGGTCCAAGAGACCCAGTACTTC.

The V call is TRBV12-3 or TRBV12-4, the J call TRBJ1-5; no clear D. The CDR3 loop spans 12 amino acids. V lost 6 bases, J lost 5 bases, and 8 bases lay in between. CDR3 nucleotides: TGTGCCAGCAGCCTCGGTTATCAGCCCCAGCATTTT. It encodes CASSLGYQPQHF.

J is TRBJ1-2 and V is TRBV10-3; TRBD1 is a possible D gene (6 bases). Trimming took 11 bases from V and 2 from J, leaving 15 bases between them. The CDR3 contains 13 residues. Germline values: CDR1 ENHRY, CDR2 SYGVKD. The CDR3 nucleotides read TGTGCCGTCGGGGGGGCGCGAAACTATGGCTACACCTTC. It encodes CAVGGARNYGYTF.

The chain carries TRBV11-1 and TRBJ1-2; unclear D gene. Trimming took 5 bases from V and 5 from J, leaving 9 bases between them. The CDR3 length is 12 residues. Germline V gene lookup returns CDR1 SGHAT and CDR2 FQDESV (reference sequence). The CDR3 coding sequence is TGTGCCAGCAGCGAGACTGGGTATGGCTACACCTTC. Its translation: CASSETGYGYTF.

CDR3 sequence (DNA): TGTGCCAGCTCACCATGGGAGGGATCCTATAATTCACCCCTCCACTTT. It yields the protein CASSPWEGSYNSPLHF. This rearrangement joins TRBV18 to TRBJ1-6; D gene uncertain. V gave up 2 bases and J gave up 1 base, with 9 bases separating them. Germline values: CDR1 KGHSH, CDR2 LQKENI. There are 16 residues in the CDR3.

V and J are TRBV3-1 (or the pseudogene TRBV3-2) and TRBJ2-3; D remains ambiguous. The CDR3 consists of 14 residues. Between the trimmed V and J ends, which lost 3 bases and 10 bases, there was a span of 17 bases. Per the germline V gene, CDR1 is LGHDT and CDR2 is YNNKEL (reference sequence). DNA of the CDR3: TGTGCCAGCAGCCACAACCCGGGTCGGCCACCGCAGTATTTT. This translates into CASSHNPGRPPQYF.

The chain carries TRBV6-5 and TRBJ2-7; 7 bases fit TRBD2. V shed 5 bases, J shed 5 bases, and the junction held 9 bases outside the gene matches. CDR1 is MNHEY, CDR2 SVGAGI, per germline. The CDR3 extends over 14 amino acids. DNA of the CDR3: TGTGCCAGCAGTAAACCGGGACTATCTGACGAGCAGTACTTC. Its translation is CASSKPGLSDEQYF.

This chain uses TRBV27 with TRBJ2-7; D perhaps matches TRBD1 (5 bases). The germline V gene encodes CDR1 MNHEY and CDR2 SMNVEV (reference sequence). This CDR3 is built from 15 residues. Trimming cost V 7 bases and J 4 bases, with 20 bases left between them. The CDR3: CASKGTTEAKYEQYF. In DNA form, the CDR3 reads TGTGCCAGCAAAGGAACGACAGAAGCCAAATACGAGCAGTACTTC.

The CDR3 DNA is TGTGCCAGCTCACTGACAGGGGACCACTCCTACGAGCAGTACTTC. This encodes CASSLTGDHSYEQYF. The gene calls are TRBV18 and TRBJ2-7; 8 positions agree with TRBD1. This CDR3 spans 15 amino acids. The junction had 5 bases not matched to a gene; V was cut back by 4 bases and J by 0 bases. Germline V CDR1 and CDR2: KGHSH, LQKENI. Full variable domain (remainder filled in from reference TRBV18 and TRBJ2-7): NAGVMQNPRHLVRRRGQEARLRCSPMKGHSHVYWYRQLPEEGLKFMVYLQKENIIDESGMPKERFSAEFPKEGPSILRIQQVVRGDSAAYFCASSLTGDHSYEQYFGPGTRLTVT.

The J gene is TRBJ2-3, the V gene TRBV21-1; the table's D gene call, TRBD1, was not cross checked with the DNA. TRBV21-1 is annotated as a pseudogene. The CDR3 covers 17 residues. The DNA for the CDR3 is TGTGCCAGCAGCCCACCCAGAGGACAGGAGCCTACAGATACGCAGTATTTT. It yields the protein CASSPPRGQEPTDTQYF.